The entry that follows covers one TCR beta chain sequence. Its specificity is not known. The CDR3 totals 17 residues. V gave up 3 bases and J gave up 8 bases; unmatched junction bases: 16. Germline V gene lookup returns CDR1 LGHDT and CDR2 YNNKEL (reference sequence). The sample is drawn from a study of T cell responses to AZD1222 COVID-19 vaccine. The study, taken as a whole, reports: Nearly half of unique spike-specific TCRs reportedly avoided B.1.351 and B.1.1.7 mutated regions. At 160-218 and 743-854, vaccine-associated CD4 TCRs were dominant, and they spanned spike. The peak T cell response came first, and repertoires were sampled only after it.

Sequenced by immunoSEQ multiplex PCR; TCRdb stores in-frame clones only, minus some. The repertoire holds around 100,000 clones, with 90% to 95% as singletons. This clonotype was obtained from an adult in good health. The sample in question was peripheral blood, obtained on day 0 of AZD1222 vaccination. The chain links TRBV3-1 (or the pseudogene TRBV3-2) to TRBJ1-2; 9 bases are a match to TRBD1. The CDR3 loop is CASSQPPTGTGSVGYTF. The CDR3 DNA reads as TGTGCCAGCAGCCAGCCCCCAACCGGGACAGGGTCAGTGGGCTACACCTTC.